The 18 T cell receptor beta chains below all came from one sample that was sequenced in a study of CD8+ T cells in alopecia areata. Extracted RNA was reverse transcribed, and the resulting cDNA served as sequencing template. Method: immunoSEQ multiplex PCR; TCRdb's copy keeps in-frame clones and lacks some. The sample is made up of approximately 280,000 clones, none counted only once. Pooled cells of cutaneous lymph node origin were sorted on CD4, CD8alpha, NKG2D, NKG2ACE and other markers. Input material: CD4+ T cells sorted from a lymph node. These receptor sequences come from a C3H/HeJ mouse with alopecia areata. The strain's MHC haplotype is H2-k.

The table lists this clone with a few counts. Gene names denote mouse genes. The read terminates 4 residues before the CDR3 end, so the remaining end is supplied by the germline J gene. At the DNA level, this CDR3 is encoded by other sequences in the same sample as well. The chain employs TRBV19 and TRBJ2-2; D perhaps matches TRBD1 (6 bases). CDR1 and CDR2 (germline): FNHDT, SITEND (reference sequence). The CDR3 has 13 residues. Trimming took 9 bases from V and 1 from J, leaving 10 bases between them. CDR3 DNA, as far as it was read: TGTGCCACCCCGGGACAAAACACCGGG. Protein sequence: CATPGQNTG. The entire CDR3 reads CATPGQNTGQLYF.

In its sample, this clone was seen a few times. Gene names follow the mouse nomenclature. The read gets to within 4 residues of the CDR3 end, and the germline J gene fills in the rest. J is TRBJ2-1 and V is TRBV13-3; D is possibly TRBD1 (6 bases). Germline assignment: CDR1 NNHDY and CDR2 SYVADS. Deletions cut 5 bases from V and 3 bases from J, with 12 bases between. CDR3 length: 14 residues. The CDR3 loop is CASRATGAYAEQFF. The CDR3 DNA, read in part, is TGTGCCAGCAGAGCGACAGGAGCCTATGCT.

This clone was counted only a few times. Gene labels here are mouse ones. The CDR3 goes on 4 residues after the read ends, and that part is filled in from the germline J gene. The gene calls are TRBV13-2 and TRBJ2-2; possible D gene TRBD2, 7 bases. The CDR3 totals 16 residues. V gave up 4 bases and J gave up 3 bases, with 16 bases separating them. CDR1 is NNHNN and CDR2 is SYGAGS in the germline V gene (reference sequence). CDR3 sequence: CASGPSGGADTGQLYF. Partial CDR3 DNA: TGTGCCAGCGGTCCCTCGGGGGGCGCAGACACCGGG.

This clone was counted only a few times. Mouse gene names apply. The read gets to within 4 residues of the CDR3 end, and the germline J gene fills in the rest. The chain carries TRBV13-3 and TRBJ2-7, with 8 bases that match TRBD2. The CDR3 covers 14 residues. V was clipped by 4 bases and J by 3 bases; unmatched bases: 6. Germline V lookup: CDR1 NNHDY, CDR2 SYVADS. This CDR3 is CASSKTGGDYEQYF. CDR3 bases read: TGTGCCAGCAGTAAAACTGGGGGCGACTAT.

This clone showed up just a few times. Gene names are mouse gene names. The read is 4 residues too short to cover the CDR3 end, so that end is filled in from the germline J gene. The same CDR3 can be traced to other DNA sequences in this sample. This sequence joins TRBV31 and TRBJ2-2; no clear D gene. Between the trimmed V and J ends, which lost 1 base and 2 bases, there was a span of 5 bases. Germline assignment: CDR1 GKSSPN and CDR2 SITVG. The CDR3 contains 13 residues. The CDR3 loop reads CAWSQGNTGQLYF. The CDR3 DNA, read in part, is TGTGCCTGGAGTCAGGGTAACACCGGG.

This clone was detected only a few times. The gene names here belong to mouse. The read halts 4 residues ahead of the CDR3 end, with the missing end drawn from the germline J gene. V and J are TRBV1 and TRBJ1-1; the match to TRBD1 covers 10 bases. The CDR3 runs 18 residues. V was clipped by 0 bases and J by 0 bases; unmatched bases: 7. The V gene's germline CDR1 is NSQYPW and CDR2 LRSPGD (reference sequence). CDR3 region: CTCSADAPGQGSNTEVFF. The CDR3 bases that were read are TGCACCTGCAGTGCAGATGCTCCGGGACAGGGGTCAAACACA. Supplemented by reference TRBV1 and TRBJ1-1, the full variable domain reads VTLLEQNPRWRLVPRGQAVNLRCILKNSQYPWMSWYQQDLQKQLQWLFTLRSPGDKEVKSLPGADYLATRVTDTELRLQVANMSQGRTLYCTCSADAPGQGSNTEVFFGKGTRLTVV.

With regard to this clone: All gene names here are mouse names. The read falls 4 residues short of the CDR3 end, and the missing part is taken from the germline J gene. In the same sample, other DNA sequences code for this CDR3. This chain joins TRBV1 and TRBJ2-7; TRBD1 matches at 9 bases. This CDR3 region has 14 residues. CDR1 and CDR2 from the germline V gene are NSQYPW and LRSPGD (reference sequence). The sequenced part of the CDR3 DNA is TGCACCTGCAGTGCTGCCGGACAGGGGTAT. Its translation: CTCSAAGQGY. Given in full, the CDR3 is CTCSAAGQGYEQYF.

In the case of this clone: Gene names follow the mouse nomenclature. The CDR3 is cut off 4 residues early in the read; its end comes from the germline J gene. This rearrangement joins TRBV19 to TRBJ2-5, with D unclear. The CDR3 has 14 residues. CDR1 and CDR2 from the germline V gene are FNHDT and SITEND (reference sequence). Between the trimmed V and J ends, which lost 0 bases and 1 base, there was a span of 6 bases. The sequenced CDR3 bases are TGTGCCAGCAGTATAGGGGGTTACCAAGAC. Translating it yields CASSIGGYQD. The full CDR3 reads CASSIGGYQDTQYF. Full variable domain (outside the CDR3, taken from reference TRBV19 and TRBJ2-5): GGIITQTPKFLIGQEGQKLTLKCQQNFNHDTMYWYRQDSGKGLRLIYYSITENDLQKGDLSEGYDASREKKSSFSLTVTSAQKNEMAVFLCASSIGGYQDTQYFGPGTRLLVL.

Concerning this clone: Mouse gene names apply. The CDR3 is cut off 4 residues early in the read; its end comes from the germline J gene. The rearrangement joins TRBV31 to TRBJ1-2, with TRBD1 identical over 7 bases. CDR3 length: 12 amino acids. The junction had 4 bases not matched to a gene; V was cut back by 6 bases and J by 3 bases. Germline V gives CDR1 GKSSPN, CDR2 SITVG. The sequenced part of the CDR3 DNA is TGTGCCTGCCGAACAGGGGACTCC. Its translation: CACRTGDS. The full CDR3 protein reads CACRTGDSDYTF.

On this clone itself: Mouse gene names apply. The read halts 4 residues ahead of the CDR3 end, with the missing end drawn from the germline J gene. The chain uses TRBV13-2 and TRBJ2-5; TRBD2 matches at 12 bases. The germline V gene has CDR1 NNHNN and CDR2 SYGAGS (reference sequence). This CDR3 has 16 residues. V was clipped by 2 bases and J by 3 bases; unmatched bases: 4. The CDR3 sequence: CASGDGTGGRQDTQYF. The DNA read from the CDR3 is TGTGCCAGCGGTGACGGGACTGGGGGGCGACAAGAC.

This clone was observed a handful of times. Genes and germline come from the mouse. The CDR3 goes on 4 residues after the read ends, and that part is filled in from the germline J gene. The chain links TRBV31 to TRBJ2-7; the match to TRBD2 covers 11 bases. The CDR3 length is 14 residues. Germline V lookup: CDR1 GKSSPN, CDR2 SITVG. The CDR3 bases that were read are TGTGCCTGGAGTCACGGGACTGGGGGACAT. It is translated as CAWSHGTGGH. The entire CDR3 protein reads CAWSHGTGGHEQYF.

This clone was observed a handful of times. Here the gene names and germline are mouse. The DNA ends 4 residues before the CDR3 does, and the rest of the CDR3 is filled in from the germline J gene. Other DNA sequences in the same sample also yield this CDR3. The chain joins TRBV31 to TRBJ2-5; 10 nucleotides agree with TRBD1. Germline V lookup: CDR1 GKSSPN, CDR2 SITVG. V lost 0 bases, J lost 0 bases, and 3 bases stayed unmatched. This CDR3 spans 16 amino acids. The CDR3: CAWSLRDRGNQDTQYF. CDR3 DNA, as far as it was read: TGTGCCTGGAGTCTCCGGGACAGGGGTAACCAAGAC.

This clone was detected a few times. Mouse gene names and germline throughout. The read gets to within 4 residues of the CDR3 end, and the germline J gene fills in the rest. Other DNA sequences in the same sample also yield this CDR3. V usage is TRBV5 and J usage is TRBJ1-1; TRBD1 matches 10 bases. There are 14 residues in the CDR3. Germline-derived CDR1 and CDR2 are LGHNA and YNLKQL (reference sequence). After removal of 3 bases from V and 3 bases from J, the junction contained 1 base not matched to a gene. CDR3 in amino acids: CASSQGQGYTEVFF. The DNA read from the CDR3 is TGTGCCAGCAGCCAGGGACAGGGGTACACA.

Comments on this clone: Genes and germline come from the mouse. CDR3: CASSGGAREVFF. The CDR3 bases that were read are TGTGCCAGCAGTGGGGGGGCGCGA. V gene TRBV13-1 combines with J gene TRBJ1-1; the D gene is possibly TRBD1 (6 bases). The read terminates 4 residues before the CDR3 end, so the remaining end is supplied by the germline J gene. CDR3 size: 12 residues. Germline assignment: CDR1 NSHNY and CDR2 SYGAGN.

Worth noting for this clone: Gene names are mouse gene names. The CDR3 end is not reached by the read, which stops 4 residues before it; the germline J gene fills it in. Other DNA sequences in the sample encode the same CDR3. The V and J genes are TRBV19 and TRBJ2-7, with 10 nucleotides matching TRBD2. Trimming cost V 4 bases and J 0 bases; bases outside gene matches: 4. Germline V gene sequence: CDR1 FNHDT, CDR2 SITEND (reference sequence). The CDR3 sequence is 15 residues long. The CDR3 here is CASSLTGGSSYEQYF. The CDR3 DNA, read in part, is TGTGCCAGCAGTTTGACTGGGGGGAGCTCCTAT.

Worth noting for this clone: Mouse gene names apply. The read finishes 4 residues shy of the CDR3 end, and the germline J gene is used to complete it. The chain joins TRBV29 to TRBJ1-2; 10 bases map to TRBD1. Per the germline V gene, CDR1 is MSHET and CDR2 is SYDVDS. V lost 5 bases and J lost 3; bases outside the gene matches: 3. The CDR3 totals 14 residues. CDR3 DNA (partial): TGTGCTAGCAGTCGCGGGACAGGGGACTCC. This encodes CASSRGTGDS. The whole CDR3 sequence reads CASSRGTGDSDYTF.

On this clone itself: Germline and genes here are mouse. The read ends 4 residues before the CDR3 terminus; that terminus is restored from the germline J gene. The V and J genes are TRBV17 and TRBJ2-3; D ambiguous. Germline CDR1 and CDR2: MNHDT and YYDKIL. CDR3 length equals 16 residues. V was cut by 0 bases and J by 3 bases, with 13 bases left in between. CDR3 amino acids: CASSRDPQPRAETLYF. The sequenced part of the CDR3 DNA is TGTGCTAGCAGTAGAGATCCACAGCCCCGGGCAGAA.

A remark on this clone: Gene names and germline refer to mouse. The read comes to an end 4 residues before the CDR3 does, leaving the germline J gene to fill in the end. The chain uses TRBV14 and TRBJ2-1, with 8 nucleotides matching TRBD2. The CDR3 consists of 15 residues. The germline gives CDR1 SGHDT, CDR2 FRDEAV. V lost 1 base to trimming and J lost 3 bases; unmatched junction nucleotides: 3. Incomplete CDR3 DNA: TGTGCCAGCAGTTTCCGCTGGGGGGTCTATGCT. It codes for CASSFRWGVYA. In full, the CDR3 reads CASSFRWGVYAEQFF.